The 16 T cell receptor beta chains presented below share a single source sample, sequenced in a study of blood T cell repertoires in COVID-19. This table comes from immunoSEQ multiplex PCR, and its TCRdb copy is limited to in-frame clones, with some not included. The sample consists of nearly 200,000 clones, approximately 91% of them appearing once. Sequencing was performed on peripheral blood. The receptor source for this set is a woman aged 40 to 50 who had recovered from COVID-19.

This CDR3 is CSATGGSGNTIYF. Here the CDR3 DNA reads TGCAGCGCAACAGGGGGCTCTGGAAACACCATATATTTT. This sequence joins TRBV29-1 and TRBJ1-3; 8 positions agree with TRBD1. The CDR3 runs to 13 residues. Trimming cost V 7 bases and J 0 bases; bases outside gene matches: 2. Germline V lookup: CDR1 SQVTM, CDR2 ANQGSEA.

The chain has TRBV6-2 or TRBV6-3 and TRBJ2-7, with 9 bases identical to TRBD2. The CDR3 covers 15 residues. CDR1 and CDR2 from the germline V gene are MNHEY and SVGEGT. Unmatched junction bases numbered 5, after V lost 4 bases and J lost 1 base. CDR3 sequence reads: CASSSSGTQSYEQYF. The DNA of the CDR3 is TGTGCCAGCAGTTCTAGCGGGACACAATCCTACGAGCAGTACTTC.

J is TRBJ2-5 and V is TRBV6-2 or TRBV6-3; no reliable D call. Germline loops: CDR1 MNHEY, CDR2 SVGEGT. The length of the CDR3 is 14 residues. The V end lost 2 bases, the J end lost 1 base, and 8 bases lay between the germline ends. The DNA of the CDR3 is TGTGCCAGCAGTTACCGGGTCCTCCAAGAGACCCAGTACTTC. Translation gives CASSYRVLQETQYF.

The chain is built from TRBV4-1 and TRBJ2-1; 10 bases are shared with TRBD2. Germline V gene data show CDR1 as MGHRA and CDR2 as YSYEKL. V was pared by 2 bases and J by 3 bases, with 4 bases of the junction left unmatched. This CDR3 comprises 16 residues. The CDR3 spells CASSQFGLADYNEQFF. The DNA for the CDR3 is TGCGCCAGCAGCCAATTTGGACTAGCGGACTACAATGAGCAGTTCTTC.

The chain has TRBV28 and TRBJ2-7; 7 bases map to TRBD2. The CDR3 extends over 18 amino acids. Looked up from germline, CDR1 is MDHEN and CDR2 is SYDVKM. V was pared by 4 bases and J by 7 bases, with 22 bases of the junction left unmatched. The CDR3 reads CASSSSGLVSVVAREQYF. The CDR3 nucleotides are TGTGCCAGCAGTTCCTCTGGACTAGTTTCGGTCGTGGCCCGGGAGCAGTACTTC.

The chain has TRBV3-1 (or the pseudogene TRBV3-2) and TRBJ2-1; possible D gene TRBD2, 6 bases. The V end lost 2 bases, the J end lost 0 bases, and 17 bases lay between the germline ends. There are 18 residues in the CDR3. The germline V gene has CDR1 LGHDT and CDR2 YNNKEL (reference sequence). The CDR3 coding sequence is TGTGCCAGCAGCCAAACCCTCTCTAGCGCCCTCTCCTACAATGAGCAGTTCTTC. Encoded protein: CASSQTLSSALSYNEQFF.

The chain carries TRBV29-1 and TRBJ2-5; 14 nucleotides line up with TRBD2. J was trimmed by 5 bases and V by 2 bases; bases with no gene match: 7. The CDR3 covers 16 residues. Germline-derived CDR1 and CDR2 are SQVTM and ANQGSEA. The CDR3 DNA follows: TGCAGCGTTGAACCGACTAGCGGGAGGGCGGGTGAGACCCAGTACTTC. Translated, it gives CSVEPTSGRAGETQYF. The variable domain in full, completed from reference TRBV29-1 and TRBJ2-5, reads SAVISQKPSRDICQRGTSLTIQCQVDSQVTMMFWYRQQPGQSLTLIATANQGSEATYESGFVIDKFPISRPNLTFSTLTVSNMSPEDSSIYLCSVEPTSGRAGETQYFGPGTRLLVL.

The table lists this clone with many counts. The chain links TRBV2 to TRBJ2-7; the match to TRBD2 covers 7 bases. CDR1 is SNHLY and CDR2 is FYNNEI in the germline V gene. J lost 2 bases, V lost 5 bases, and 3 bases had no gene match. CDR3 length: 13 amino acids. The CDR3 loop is CASSRTRPYEQYF. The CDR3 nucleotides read TGTGCCAGCAGTCGGACTAGACCCTACGAGCAGTACTTC.

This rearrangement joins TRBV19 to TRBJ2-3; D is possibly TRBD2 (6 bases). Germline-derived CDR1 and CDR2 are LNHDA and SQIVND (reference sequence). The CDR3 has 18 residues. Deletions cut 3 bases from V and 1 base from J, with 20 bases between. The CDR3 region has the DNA TGTGCCAGTAGTATGATGGCCTTAGCGGTTGTCGGCACAGATACGCAGTATTTT. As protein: CASSMMALAVVGTDTQYF.

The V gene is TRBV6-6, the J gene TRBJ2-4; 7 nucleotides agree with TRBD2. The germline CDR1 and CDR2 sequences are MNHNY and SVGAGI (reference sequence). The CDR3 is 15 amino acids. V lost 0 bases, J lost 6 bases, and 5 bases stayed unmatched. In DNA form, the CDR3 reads TGTGCCAGCAGTTACTCGGAGCGGGGACCAAACATTCAGTACTTC. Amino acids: CASSYSERGPNIQYF.

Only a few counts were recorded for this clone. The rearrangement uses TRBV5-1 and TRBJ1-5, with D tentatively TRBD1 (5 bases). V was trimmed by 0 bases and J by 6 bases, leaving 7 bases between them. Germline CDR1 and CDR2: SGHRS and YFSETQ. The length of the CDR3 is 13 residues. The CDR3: CASSLAGLQPQHF. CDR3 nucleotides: TGCGCCAGCAGCTTGGCAGGGCTTCAGCCCCAGCATTTT.

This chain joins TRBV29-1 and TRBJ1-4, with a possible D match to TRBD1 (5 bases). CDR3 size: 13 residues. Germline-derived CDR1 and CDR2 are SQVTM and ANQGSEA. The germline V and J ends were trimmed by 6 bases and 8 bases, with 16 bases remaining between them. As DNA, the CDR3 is TGCAGCGTCCGGGGACTAGAGCAGGAAAAACTGTTTTTT. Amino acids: CSVRGLEQEKLFF. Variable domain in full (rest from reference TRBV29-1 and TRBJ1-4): SAVISQKPSRDICQRGTSLTIQCQVDSQVTMMFWYRQQPGQSLTLIATANQGSEATYESGFVIDKFPISRPNLTFSTLTVSNMSPEDSSIYLCSVRGLEQEKLFFGSGTQLSVL.

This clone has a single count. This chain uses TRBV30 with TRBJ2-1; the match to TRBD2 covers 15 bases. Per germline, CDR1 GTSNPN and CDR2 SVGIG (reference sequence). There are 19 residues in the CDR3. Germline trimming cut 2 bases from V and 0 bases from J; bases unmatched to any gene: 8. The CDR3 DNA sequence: TGTGCCTGGAGTTCGGTAAGGACTAGCGGGAGGGCCTCCTACAATGAGCAGTTCTTC. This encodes CAWSSVRTSGRASYNEQFF.

The chain's CDR3 is CASRDEGGNYGYTF. CDR3 in DNA: TGTGCCAGCCGAGACGAAGGGGGCAACTATGGCTACACCTTC. The V call is TRBV28, the J call TRBJ1-2, with TRBD1 identical over 7 bases. V shed 8 bases, J shed 2 bases, and the junction held 8 bases outside the gene matches. This CDR3 spans 14 amino acids. Germline V gene data show CDR1 as MDHEN and CDR2 as SYDVKM.

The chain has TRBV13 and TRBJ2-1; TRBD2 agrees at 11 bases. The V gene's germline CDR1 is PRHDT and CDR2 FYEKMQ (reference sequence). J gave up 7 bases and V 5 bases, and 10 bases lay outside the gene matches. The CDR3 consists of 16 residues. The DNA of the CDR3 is TGTGCCAGCAGCCACCCCACGTCTAGCGGGAGGAATGAGCAGTTCTTC. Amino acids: CASSHPTSSGRNEQFF. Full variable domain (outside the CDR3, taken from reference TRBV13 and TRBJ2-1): AAGVIQSPRHLIKEKRETATLKCYPIPRHDTVYWYQQGPGQDPQFLISFYEKMQSDKGSIPDRFSAQQFSDYHSELNMSSLELGDSALYFCASSHPTSSGRNEQFFGPGTRLTVL.

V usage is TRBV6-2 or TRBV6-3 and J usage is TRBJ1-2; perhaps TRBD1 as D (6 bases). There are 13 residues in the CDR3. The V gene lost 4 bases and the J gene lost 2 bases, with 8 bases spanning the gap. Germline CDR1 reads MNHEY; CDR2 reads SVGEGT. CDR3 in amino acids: CASSFTGNYGYTF. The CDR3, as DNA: TGTGCCAGCAGTTTCACAGGGAACTATGGCTACACCTTC.